What follows are 32 T cell receptor beta chains derived from one specimen sequenced in a study of cytomegalovirus exposure and HLA in healthy donors. Sequencing used immunoSEQ multiplex PCR; TCRdb keeps in-frame clones, though not all of them. This sample carries about 68,000 clones, around 90% of them seen once, and the ten largest clones take 2.5% to 3.5%. The sequenced sample was PBMCs. The receptors were gathered from a man between 18 and 29 years old in good health and CMV-seronegative.

V is TRBV5-4 and J is TRBJ1-3, with 7 bases matching TRBD1. V gave up 4 bases and J gave up 0 bases; unmatched junction bases: 7. The CDR3 totals 16 residues. Germline loops: CDR1 SGHNT, CDR2 YYREEE (reference sequence). The CDR3 reads CASSKGQQSSGNTIYF. As DNA, the CDR3 is TGTGCCAGCAGCAAGGGACAGCAAAGCTCTGGAAACACCATATATTTT.

For the CDR3, the DNA is TGTGCCACCGACACTGGGGCCAACGTCCTGACTTTC. This sequence encodes CATDTGANVLTF. The rearrangement links TRBV10-3 to TRBJ2-6, with D unclear. V shed 10 bases and J shed 2 bases, with 6 bases lying between them. Germline assignment: CDR1 ENHRY and CDR2 SYGVKD. The length of the CDR3 is 12 residues.

V usage is TRBV18 and J usage is TRBJ2-5; D possibly corresponds to TRBD2 (6 bases). The CDR3 runs 15 residues. Germline V gene lookup returns CDR1 KGHSH and CDR2 LQKENI. Trimming stripped 3 bases from V and 0 bases from J, with 11 bases between. The CDR3 coding sequence is TGTGCCAGCTCACCTCTGACTAGATACCAAGAGACCCAGTACTTC. Its translation: CASSPLTRYQETQYF.

The rearrangement joins TRBV29-1 to TRBJ1-2; D not certain. Trimming removed 3 bases from V and 2 bases from J, with 10 bases in between. The CDR3 spans 13 residues. Germline CDR1 reads SQVTM; CDR2 reads ANQGSEA. DNA of the CDR3: TGCAGCGTTGACACGGACTCCAACTATGGCTACACCTTC. It yields the protein CSVDTDSNYGYTF.

The rearrangement links TRBV7-2 to TRBJ2-1; TRBD2 agrees at 9 bases. The CDR3 is 15 amino acids. Germline V CDR1 and CDR2: SGHTA, FQGNSA. Losses at the gene ends were 1 base for V and 7 bases for J; bases not matched to a gene: 5. The CDR3 region is CASSLGAGGPNEQFF. CDR3 nucleotide sequence: TGTGCCAGCAGCTTAGGTGCGGGAGGGCCGAATGAGCAGTTCTTC.

V is TRBV5-1 and J is TRBJ2-2, with 10 nucleotides matching TRBD1. Germline V gene lookup returns CDR1 SGHRS and CDR2 YFSETQ. V lost 2 bases, J lost 1 base, and 2 bases stayed unmatched. The CDR3 is 16 amino acids. The CDR3 protein is CASSFGDRGNTGELFF. The CDR3 coding sequence is TGCGCCAGCAGCTTCGGGGACAGGGGGAACACCGGGGAGCTGTTTTTT.

The table lists this clone with a count of one. The J gene is TRBJ2-3, the V gene TRBV7-2, with TRBD2 matching 14 bases. The CDR3 runs 16 residues. The junction had 5 bases not matched to a gene; V was cut back by 1 base and J by 8 bases. Germline V CDR1 and CDR2: SGHTA, FQGNSA. CDR3 loop: CASSLGGGTSGSTQYF. The DNA for the CDR3 is TGTGCCAGCAGCTTAGGGGGGGGGACTAGCGGGAGTACGCAGTATTTT.

The gene calls are TRBV25-1 and TRBJ2-3, with a tentative D call TRBD1 (6 bases). The germline V and J ends were trimmed by 3 bases and 3 bases, with 16 bases remaining between them. Per the germline V gene, CDR1 is MGHDK and CDR2 is SYGVNS. This CDR3 contains 16 residues. CDR3 coding DNA: TGTGCCAGCAGTGACGGACAGAACAGGCAAACAGATACGCAGTATTTT. Its translation: CASSDGQNRQTDTQYF.

J is TRBJ1-2 and V is TRBV19; 7 nucleotides align to TRBD1. V dropped 3 bases and J dropped 8; count of bases not matched to a gene: 9. There are 14 residues in the CDR3. Germline CDR1 reads LNHDA; CDR2 reads SQIVND (reference sequence). The CDR3: CASSITRQGGGYTF. The CDR3 DNA follows: TGTGCCAGTAGTATCACGCGACAGGGCGGAGGCTACACCTTC.

The chain has TRBV5-1 and TRBJ2-1, with 9 bases aligning to TRBD1. Germline CDR1 SGHRS, CDR2 YFSETQ. The CDR3 sequence is 16 residues long. The V segment lost 4 bases and the J segment 0 bases; nucleotides outside the gene matches: 5. The CDR3 loop is CASSAGQGSSYNEQFF. In nucleotides, the CDR3 is TGCGCCAGCAGCGCGGGACAGGGCAGCTCCTACAATGAGCAGTTCTTC.

The chain joins TRBV20-1 to TRBJ1-1, with D perhaps matching TRBD1 (5 bases). In germline, CDR1 is DFQATT, CDR2 SNEGSKA (reference sequence). This CDR3 region has 11 residues. The CDR3 DNA follows: TGCAGAGAAGGGAGGGGTACTGAAGCTTTCTTT. Translated, it gives CREGRGTEAFF.

The chain uses TRBV5-1 and TRBJ2-1; D remains ambiguous. CDR1 is SGHRS and CDR2 is YFSETQ in the germline V gene. The CDR3 covers 15 residues. V gave up 1 base and J gave up 2 bases, with 10 bases separating them. The CDR3 DNA reads as TGCGCCAGCAGCTTGTCGGGTGATACCTACAATGAGCAGTTCTTC. This gives the protein CASSLSGDTYNEQFF.

This chain joins TRBV6-1 and TRBJ2-3; 10 bases align to TRBD1. The germline gives CDR1 MNHNS, CDR2 SASEGT. CDR3 size: 14 residues. V was pared by 5 bases and J by 4 bases, with 3 bases of the junction left unmatched. DNA of the CDR3: TGTGCCAGCAGTACCGGGACAGGGGCAGATACGCAGTATTTT. Translated, it gives CASSTGTGADTQYF.

The chain joins TRBV23-1 to TRBJ2-2, with D maybe TRBD1 (6 bases). TRBV23-1 is sorted into the ORF group, with uncertain function. Trimming took 8 bases from V and 6 from J, leaving 16 bases between them. The CDR3 extends over 14 amino acids. CDR3 coding DNA: TGCGCCAGCTTCCCGGACAGCGAACCCGGGGAGCTGTTTTTT. Translating gives CASFPDSEPGELFF.

The chain uses TRBV5-4 and TRBJ2-7, with 7 positions matching TRBD2. Germline CDR1 is SGHNT and CDR2 is YYREEE (reference sequence). This CDR3 spans 16 amino acids. With V trimmed by 0 bases and J by 0 bases, 6 bases remained unmatched. The CDR3 reads CASSLERGGSSYEQYF. The CDR3 DNA reads TGTGCCAGCAGCTTGGAAAGGGGCGGGAGCTCCTACGAGCAGTACTTC.

This clone has only a few counts. The chain is built from TRBV14 and TRBJ1-1, with 8 bases identical to TRBD1. The CDR3 consists of 16 residues. V dropped 4 bases and J dropped 5; count of bases not matched to a gene: 12. Germline-derived CDR1 and CDR2 are SGHDN and FVKESK. This chain's CDR3 is CASSPPGQGLGTEAFF. For the CDR3, the DNA is TGTGCCAGCAGCCCACCCGGACAGGGTTTAGGAACTGAAGCTTTCTTT.

V is TRBV7-9 and J is TRBJ1-1; D not resolved. This CDR3 comprises 12 residues. V was pared by 1 base and J by 4 bases, with 4 bases between. Germline CDR1 SEHNR, CDR2 FQNEAQ (reference sequence). The CDR3, as DNA: TGTGCCAGCAGCTTAGGCAGCACTGAAGCTTTCTTT. It yields the protein CASSLGSTEAFF. Variable domain in full (rest from reference TRBV7-9 and TRBJ1-1): DTGVSQNPRHKITKRGQNVTFRCDPISEHNRLYWYRQTLGQGPEFLTYFQNEAQLEKSRLLSDRFSAERPKGSFSTLEIQRTEQGDSAMYLCASSLGSTEAFFGQGTRLTVV.

V is TRBV2 and J is TRBJ2-6; D gene uncertain. Germline lookup yields CDR1 SNHLY and CDR2 FYNNEI. This CDR3 is built from 18 residues. With 4 bases removed from V and 0 bases from J, the gap between germline ends came to 16 bases. The CDR3 sequence is CASSGIEAQNSGANVLTF. DNA for the CDR3: TGTGCCAGCAGTGGAATCGAAGCTCAAAACTCTGGGGCCAACGTCCTGACTTTC.

Concerning this clone itself: This CDR3 is also generated by other DNA sequences in the sample. The chain uses TRBV28 and TRBJ2-6; TRBD2 might be the D (7 bases). The V gene's germline CDR1 is MDHEN and CDR2 SYDVKM. The CDR3 is 15 amino acids. V lost 6 bases to trimming and J lost 4 bases, with 13 bases between them. Written as DNA, the CDR3 is TGTGCCAGCAGCCCCGGGGGGACAGGGGCCAACGTCCTGACTTTC. Translation: CASSPGGTGANVLTF.

The chain links TRBV18 to TRBJ2-1, with 11 bases that match TRBD2. CDR1 is KGHSH and CDR2 is LQKENI in the germline V gene. The CDR3 is made up of 15 amino acids. V lost 6 bases, J lost 4 bases, and 5 bases stayed unmatched. The CDR3 region has the DNA TGTGCCAGCTCGCAAGCTAGCGGGAGGTACAATGAGCAGTTCTTC. This codes for CASSQASGRYNEQFF.

DNA for the CDR3: TGTGCCAGCCTTCTCCCAGGGAATCAAAATCAGCCCCAGCATTTT. It codes for CASLLPGNQNQPQHF. The rearrangement joins TRBV6-1 to TRBJ1-5; D might be TRBD1 (5 bases). The CDR3 extends over 15 amino acids. Germline CDR1 is MNHNS and CDR2 is SASEGT. V lost 8 bases and J lost 4, with 18 bases in between.

The chain has TRBV6-1 and TRBJ1-2; 7 bases are a match to TRBD1. V trimming: 1 base; J trimming: 6 bases; junction bases outside the gene matches: 8. The CDR3 runs 15 residues. In germline, CDR1 is MNHNS, CDR2 SASEGT. CDR3: CASSEGGTDVHGYTF. The CDR3 bases are TGTGCCAGCAGTGAAGGGGGGACAGATGTCCATGGCTACACCTTC.

CDR3 amino acids: CATSTRQGYTEAFF. CDR3 in DNA: TGTGCCACCAGCACTCGACAGGGGTACACTGAAGCTTTCTTT. The rearrangement joins TRBV15 to TRBJ1-1, with 8 bases matching TRBD1. In germline, CDR1 is LNHNV, CDR2 YYDKDF (reference sequence). After removal of 4 bases from V and 3 bases from J, the junction contained 4 bases not matched to a gene. The CDR3 is 14 amino acids. Full variable domain (outside the CDR3, taken from reference TRBV15 and TRBJ1-1): DAMVIQNPRYQVTQFGKPVTLSCSQTLNHNVMYWYQQKSSQAPKLLFHYYDKDFNNEADTPDNFQSRRPNTSFCFLDIRSPGLGDTAMYLCATSTRQGYTEAFFGQGTRLTVV.

This chain links TRBV9 with TRBJ1-2; TRBD1 is a possible D gene (5 bases). Trimming took 3 bases from V and 2 from J, leaving 14 bases between them. The CDR3 contains 15 residues. Germline assignment: CDR1 SGDLS and CDR2 YYNGEE. CDR3 residues: CASSAQYRNNYGYTF. The CDR3 DNA follows: TGTGCCAGCAGCGCACAATACAGGAACAACTATGGCTACACCTTC.

The rearrangement uses TRBV30 and TRBJ2-2, with 11 positions matching TRBD1. The germline V gene encodes CDR1 GTSNPN and CDR2 SVGIG (reference sequence). This CDR3 has 15 amino acids. V was clipped by 5 bases and J by 4 bases; unmatched bases: 6. In DNA, the CDR3 is TGTGCCTGGGGAGGACAGGGGGCCTCCACCGGGGAGCTGTTTTTT. This encodes CAWGGQGASTGELFF.

The rearrangement links TRBV19 to TRBJ1-5; D is unresolved. Trimming stripped 2 bases from V and 2 bases from J, with 25 bases between. This CDR3 contains 20 residues. Germline values: CDR1 LNHDA, CDR2 SQIVND (reference sequence). This chain's CDR3 is CASSIFSPGGPIKRNQPQHF. The CDR3, as DNA: TGTGCCAGTAGTATATTCTCTCCGGGTGGTCCAATCAAGCGCAATCAGCCCCAGCATTTT.

This sequence joins TRBV14 and TRBJ2-2; TRBD1 aligns across 7 bases. J was trimmed by 10 bases and V by 8 bases; bases with no gene match: 7. Germline CDR1 reads SGHDN; CDR2 reads FVKESK. CDR3 length equals 12 residues. CDR3 sequence (DNA): TGTGCCAGCTCCCAGGGGGTGGCGGAGCTGTTTTTT. Protein: CASSQGVAELFF.

The chain uses TRBV4-3 and TRBJ2-1; 9 positions match TRBD2. Per germline, CDR1 LGHNA and CDR2 YSLEER. The CDR3 is 15 residues long. V was pared by 3 bases and J by 2 bases, with 2 bases of the junction left unmatched. Here the CDR3 reads CASSHLAGTYNEQFF. As DNA, the CDR3 is TGCGCCAGCAGCCACCTAGCGGGGACCTACAATGAGCAGTTCTTC.

This rearrangement joins TRBV27 to TRBJ2-7; 11 bases fit TRBD2. The trim removed 8 bases at V and 0 bases at J, leaving 9 bases unmatched. The CDR3 is made up of 16 amino acids. Per germline, CDR1 MNHEY and CDR2 SMNVEV (reference sequence). CDR3 in amino acids: CASPLPSGGSSYEQYF. As DNA, the CDR3 is TGTGCCAGCCCTCTTCCTAGCGGGGGGAGCTCCTACGAGCAGTACTTC.

The chain recombines TRBV5-1 with TRBJ2-3, with 12 bases identical to TRBD2. Germline CDR1 reads SGHRS; CDR2 reads YFSETQ. This CDR3 has 16 amino acids. Trimming took 4 bases from V and 3 from J; bases not matched to a gene: 6. This CDR3 reads CASSQGLAGQTDTQYF. In DNA, the CDR3 is TGCGCCAGCAGCCAGGGACTAGCGGGTCAAACAGATACGCAGTATTTT.

The table lists this clone with a count of one. This chain connects TRBV13 to TRBJ1-5; D remains ambiguous. V shed 2 bases and J shed 1 base, with 3 bases lying between them. The CDR3 totals 13 residues. CDR1 and CDR2 from the germline V gene are PRHDT and FYEKMQ (reference sequence). The CDR3 loop reads CASSLQSNQPQHF. The CDR3 bases are TGTGCCAGCAGCTTACAGAGCAATCAGCCCCAGCATTTT.

The V call is TRBV25-1, the J call TRBJ2-7; D call uncertain. This CDR3 comprises 12 residues. CDR1 MGHDK and CDR2 SYGVNS come from the germline V gene. With 6 bases removed from V and 3 bases from J, the gap between germline ends came to 9 bases. The DNA of the CDR3 is TGTGCCAGCAGACAGTATGGCTACGAGCAGTACTTC. This encodes CASRQYGYEQYF.